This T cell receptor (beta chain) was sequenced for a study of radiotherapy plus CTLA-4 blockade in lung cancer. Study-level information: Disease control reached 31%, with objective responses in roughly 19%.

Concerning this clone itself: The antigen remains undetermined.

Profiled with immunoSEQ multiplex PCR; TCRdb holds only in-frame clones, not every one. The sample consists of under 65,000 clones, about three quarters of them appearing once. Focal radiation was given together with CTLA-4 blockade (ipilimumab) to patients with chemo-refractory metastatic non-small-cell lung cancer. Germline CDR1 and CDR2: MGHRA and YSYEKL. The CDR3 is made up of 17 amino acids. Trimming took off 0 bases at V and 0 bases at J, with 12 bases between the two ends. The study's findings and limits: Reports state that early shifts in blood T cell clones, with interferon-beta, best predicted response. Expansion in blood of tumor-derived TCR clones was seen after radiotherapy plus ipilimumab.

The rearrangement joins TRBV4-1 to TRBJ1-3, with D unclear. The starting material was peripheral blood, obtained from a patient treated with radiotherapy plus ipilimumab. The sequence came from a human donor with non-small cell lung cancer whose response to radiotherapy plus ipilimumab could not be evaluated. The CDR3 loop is CASSQESAASSGNTIYF. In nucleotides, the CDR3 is TGCGCCAGCAGCCAAGAGAGTGCGGCTAGCTCTGGAAACACCATATATTTT.